Listed here are 22 T cell receptor beta chains from one sample, sequenced in a study of vaccination and CD4 T cells after COVID-19. Antigen specificity for these receptors is unknown. Treatment noted: approximately 11-day PBMC culture with coronavirus spike peptide pools or control peptides (ViraFEST assay). With the Oncomine TCR Beta short-read assay, DNA from cultured CD4+ T cells was sequenced. TCRdb ran MiXCR on the PCR reads and lists one entry per CDR3 protein. The repertoire has fewer than 15,000 distinct CDR3 sequences, roughly 43% of them found once; the top ten carry almost 9.5%. The sample comprised CD4+ T cells from blood, cultured in vitro. The receptors derive from a human donor who had recovered from COVID-19.

This chain joins TRBV6-1 and TRBJ2-7, with 8 bases fitting TRBD2. This CDR3 spans 14 amino acids. The V gene end was trimmed by 6 bases and the J gene end by 7 bases; junction bases not matched to a gene: 11. Per the germline V gene, CDR1 is MNHNS and CDR2 is SASEGT. CDR3 sequence (DNA): TGTGCCAGCAGCGACCCGGGGCGGGGGGATGAGCAGTACTTC. The encoded protein is CASSDPGRGDEQYF.

The V and J genes are TRBV24-1 and TRBJ2-5; a possible D gene is TRBD2 (5 bases). Germline-derived CDR1 and CDR2 are KGHDR and SFDVKD. The CDR3 runs to 18 residues. With 3 bases removed from V and 2 bases from J, the gap between germline ends came to 21 bases. Here the CDR3 DNA reads TGTGCCACCAGTGATACCAAAGATACCGGGATTTTTCAAGAGACCCAGTACTTC. Its protein product is CATSDTKDTGIFQETQYF.

This chain links TRBV5-1 with TRBJ2-5; 9 nucleotides match TRBD1. The germline gives CDR1 SGHRS, CDR2 YFSETQ. The ends lost 0 bases at V and 6 bases at J; junction bases unmatched: 0. The CDR3 extends over 13 amino acids. In nucleotides, the CDR3 is TGCGCCAGCAGCTTGGACAGGGGGCAGACCCAGTACTTC. Translating gives CASSLDRGQTQYF.

Remarks on this clonotype: A much more abundant neighbour one base away suggests this may be a read error. V usage is TRBV20-1 and J usage is TRBJ2-7; weak D call: TRBD2 (6 bases). Germline CDR1 and CDR2: DFQATT and SNEGSKA (reference sequence). This CDR3 region has 17 residues. The germline V and J ends were trimmed by 1 base and 3 bases, with 22 bases remaining between them. The CDR3 loop is CSARGAQEGLKIYEQYF. The CDR3 DNA sequence: TGCAGTGCTAGAGGAGCCCAGGAGGGGCTTAAGATCTACGAGCAGTACTTC.

Only a few counts were recorded for this clonotype. The chain joins TRBV6-5 to TRBJ1-1, with no clear D. The CDR3 covers 14 residues. The germline CDR1 and CDR2 sequences are MNHEY and SVGAGI. Trimming pared 2 bases from V and 4 bases from J, leaving 11 bases between. The CDR3 loop is CASSYRGLGTEAFF. The CDR3 DNA is TGTGCCAGCAGTTACCGGGGTTTGGGCACTGAAGCTTTCTTT.

This clonotype came up a few times. CDR3 protein: CSAPKGGPLAVAQHF. Written as DNA, the CDR3 is TGCAGTGCTCCAAAAGGAGGACCCCTGGCGGTAGCCCAGCATTTT. This chain connects TRBV20-1 to TRBJ1-5, with D unclear. The germline CDR1 and CDR2 sequences are DFQATT and SNEGSKA (reference sequence). With 5 bases removed from V and 11 bases from J, the gap between germline ends came to 25 bases. The length of the CDR3 is 15 residues.

The V call is TRBV20-1, the J call TRBJ1-1, with D unresolved. Trimming left V 4 bases short and J 5 bases short, with 8 bases between. The CDR3 runs 11 residues. The germline CDR1 and CDR2 sequences are DFQATT and SNEGSKA (reference sequence). CDR3 loop: CSAMGWTEAFF. The CDR3 nucleotides are TGCAGTGCTATGGGGTGGACTGAAGCTTTCTTT.

This sequence joins TRBV20-1 and TRBJ1-2, with 9 bases aligning to TRBD1. V shed 6 bases, J shed 2 bases, and the junction held 13 bases outside the gene matches. The length of the CDR3 is 16 residues. Germline V CDR1 and CDR2: DFQATT, SNEGSKA (reference sequence). Written as DNA, the CDR3 is TGCAGTGCAGAACTATCCCCCGGACAGGGGAACTATGGCTACACCTTC. Its protein is CSAELSPGQGNYGYTF.

This clonotype was recorded a few times. The chain links TRBV6-5 to TRBJ1-5, with D uncertain. Trimming took off 0 bases at V and 6 bases at J, with 12 bases between the two ends. CDR3 length: 15 residues. Germline V lookup: CDR1 MNHEY, CDR2 SVGAGI. CDR3 loop: CASSYSQASGQPQHF. CDR3 DNA: TGTGCCAGCAGTTACTCGCAGGCGAGTGGTCAGCCCCAGCATTTT.

This clonotype was seen a handful of times. V gene TRBV7-2 combines with J gene TRBJ1-1, with 7 bases fitting TRBD1. The CDR3 contains 15 residues. V lost 5 bases to trimming and J lost 6 bases; unmatched junction nucleotides: 12. Germline values: CDR1 SGHTA, CDR2 FQGNSA. CDR3 residues: CASSQRGPSGAEAFF. The CDR3 DNA reads TGTGCCAGCAGCCAGAGGGGGCCCAGTGGGGCTGAAGCTTTCTTT.

The J gene is TRBJ2-2, the V gene TRBV24-1, with 10 bases lining up with TRBD1. Germline lookup yields CDR1 KGHDR and CDR2 SFDVKD. This CDR3 comprises 16 residues. J was trimmed by 3 bases and V by 7 bases; bases with no gene match: 7. The CDR3 region is CATSNQGQGDTGELFF. CDR3 DNA: TGTGCCACCAGCAATCAAGGACAGGGGGACACCGGGGAGCTGTTTTTT.

V and J are TRBV7-3 and TRBJ2-2; 8 bases align to TRBD1. The V gene's germline CDR1 is SGHTA and CDR2 FQGTGA. The CDR3 runs to 16 residues. V lost 1 base and J lost 1; bases outside the gene matches: 2. CDR3 coding DNA: TGTGCCAGCAGCTTAAAAGGGACAGGGAACACCGGGGAGCTGTTTTTT. Protein sequence: CASSLKGTGNTGELFF.

The chain couples TRBV19 to TRBJ2-3; TRBD2 is a possible D gene (7 bases). This CDR3 comprises 14 residues. Trimming took 6 bases from V and 6 from J, leaving 16 bases between them. Per germline, CDR1 LNHDA and CDR2 SQIVND (reference sequence). The CDR3 DNA is TGTGCCAGTAGACGAAGGGGGGGTACGGATACGCAGTATTTT. Translation: CASRRRGGTDTQYF.

There are a few counts of this clonotype. V is TRBV10-3 and J is TRBJ1-2, with D unresolved. This CDR3 is built from 11 residues. Trimming shortened V by 3 bases and J by 6 bases, and 5 bases separated the two germline ends. Germline V lookup: CDR1 ENHRY, CDR2 SYGVKD. In nucleotides, the CDR3 is TGTGCCATCAGTGACTTGGATGGCTACACCTTC. Amino acid sequence: CAISDLDGYTF.

The V and J genes are TRBV12-3 or TRBV12-4 and TRBJ2-2; weak D call: TRBD2 (5 bases). Trimming shortened V by 3 bases and J by 13 bases, and 12 bases separated the two germline ends. This CDR3 has 12 residues. The CDR3 DNA reads TGTGCCAGCAGTTTTACGGCCCGGGGGCTGTTTTTT. Translating it yields CASSFTARGLFF.

The chain carries TRBV10-1 and TRBJ2-7, with D tentatively TRBD2 (6 bases). CDR3 length: 14 residues. V lost 6 bases and J 4 bases, leaving 16 bases between the germline ends. Per the germline V gene, CDR1 is WNHNN and CDR2 is SYGVQD (reference sequence). The CDR3 DNA follows: TGCGCCAGCAGCCGGGACTCAAGACTTTACGAGCAGTACTTC. Its translation: CASSRDSRLYEQYF.

The rearrangement uses TRBV20-1 and TRBJ2-3, with TRBD2 identical over 12 bases. Unmatched junction bases numbered 9, after V lost 5 bases and J lost 6 bases. CDR3 size: 15 residues. In germline, CDR1 is DFQATT, CDR2 SNEGSKA (reference sequence). CDR3 DNA: TGCAGTGCTCGATCGACTAGCGGGAGAGCGGATACGCAGTATTTT. Protein: CSARSTSGRADTQYF.

The V call is TRBV2, the J call TRBJ1-2, with D uncertain. Germline CDR1 is SNHLY and CDR2 is FYNNEI. The CDR3 totals 15 residues. Deletions cut 6 bases from V and 6 bases from J, with 20 bases between. The CDR3 DNA sequence: TGTGCCAGCAGCGAACTGTTCTATTCCGGGGATGGCTACACCTTC. Amino acids: CASSELFYSGDGYTF.

The J gene is TRBJ2-3, the V gene TRBV6-2 or TRBV6-3; D remains unclear. CDR1 is MNHEY and CDR2 is SVGEGT in the germline V gene. The CDR3 has 14 residues. V was cut by 2 bases and J by 3 bases, with 9 bases left in between. CDR3 sequence (DNA): TGTGCCAGCAGTTACGTAGTCGTTACAGATACGCAGTATTTT. As protein: CASSYVVVTDTQYF.

The chain uses TRBV27 and TRBJ1-3; TRBD1 agrees at 7 bases. In germline, CDR1 is MNHEY, CDR2 SMNVEV (reference sequence). This CDR3 comprises 13 residues. DNA of the CDR3: TGTGCGTCCAGGGGGGGGGCGATGAACACCATATATTTT. This encodes CASRGGAMNTIYF.

V and J are TRBV7-2 and TRBJ2-3; D might be TRBD1 (6 bases). Germline CDR1 and CDR2: SGHTA and FQGNSA. The CDR3 spans 16 residues. Between the trimmed V and J ends, which lost 5 bases and 0 bases, there was a span of 15 bases. The CDR3 bases are TGTGCCAGCAGCCCTATCAGGGGATCTAGCACAGATACGCAGTATTTT. As protein: CASSPIRGSSTDTQYF.

V usage is TRBV3-1 and J usage is TRBJ1-3, with D perhaps matching TRBD1 (6 bases). Trimming cost V 3 bases and J 3 bases, with 21 bases left between them. CDR1 and CDR2 (germline): LGHDT, YNNKEL (reference sequence). The CDR3 runs 18 residues. The CDR3 DNA sequence: TGTGCCAGCAGCCAGCGAGGTGGTGTCAGGGGAGGTGGAAACACCATATATTTT. Its protein is CASSQRGGVRGGGNTIYF.